This T cell receptor beta chain is from a study of CD8 T cells in ankylosing spondylitis. TCRdb passed the 5' RACE reads through MiXCR, listing each CDR3 protein once. The sample yields around 120,000 distinct CDR3 sequences, under 30% seen once. This CDR3 has 15 amino acids. Germline CDR1 is WSHSY and CDR2 is SAAADI. The junction had 3 bases not matched to a gene; V was cut back by 6 bases and J by 0 bases. Sequencing was done on a sample of synovial fluid, either unsorted or a sorted T cell fraction (not recorded which). The TCR comes from a male donor with ankylosing spondylitis. This rearrangement joins TRBV10-2 to TRBJ1-5; 9 nucleotides agree with TRBD1. The CDR3 nucleotides read TGCGCCAGCAGGGACAGGGGCTATAGCAATCAGCCCCAGCATTTT. This translates into CASRDRGYSNQPQHF.